This passage covers 2 T cell receptor beta chains from one sample sequenced in a study of blood T cell repertoires in COVID-19. Here immunoSEQ multiplex PCR was the method, and the copy in TCRdb shows in-frame clones only, minus some. The data show under 250,000 clones, about 85% seen once. Sequencing was performed on peripheral blood. These receptors were collected from a woman aged 40 to 49 with COVID-19, enrolled during active disease.

The rearrangement links TRBV30 to TRBJ2-5; maybe TRBD2 (6 bases). V shed 2 bases and J shed 2 bases, with 15 bases lying between them. The CDR3 runs 15 residues. Germline V gives CDR1 GTSNPN, CDR2 SVGIG (reference sequence). The CDR3 DNA is TGTGCCTGGAGTCCCCCTCGGGGGTTTCAAGAGACCCAGTACTTC. This gives the protein CAWSPPRGFQETQYF.

A note on this clone: Other DNA sequences in this sample translate to the same CDR3. The V gene is TRBV7-3, the J gene TRBJ2-3; D is unresolved. Trimming cost V 5 bases and J 2 bases, with 5 bases left between them. From germline, CDR1 is SGHTA and CDR2 FQGTGA. CDR3 length: 12 amino acids. CDR3 in amino acids: CASSPSTDTQYF. As DNA, the CDR3 is TGTGCCAGCAGCCCTTCCACAGATACGCAGTATTTT. Variable domain in full (rest from reference TRBV7-3 and TRBJ2-3): GAGVSQTPSNKVTEKGKYVELRCDPISGHTALYWYRQSLGQGPEFLIYFQGTGAADDSGLPNDRFFAVRPEGSVSTLKIQRTERGDSAVYLCASSPSTDTQYFGPGTRLTVL.